These 6 T cell receptor beta chains were all obtained from the same sample, sequenced in a study of identical twins. TCRdb re-analysed the 5' RACE reads in MiXCR, keeping a single row per CDR3 protein. The sample yields 540,000 or so distinct CDR3 sequences, under 25% seen once. These sequences were also reported in another study, on yellow fever vaccine responses in identical twins.

Sequencing used CD4+ T cells sorted from blood. Receptors originate from a woman aged 18 to 35 in good health.

As DNA, the CDR3 is TGTGCCAGCAGCCCCTGGCAGGGAATGAACACTGAAGCTTTCTTT. It yields the protein CASSPWQGMNTEAFF. The chain couples TRBV21-1 to TRBJ1-1; TRBD1, as called in the table, went unchecked against the DNA. TRBV21-1 is noted as a pseudogene. The CDR3 has 15 residues.

The chain links TRBV9 to TRBJ2-2; no clear D. CDR1 is SGDLS and CDR2 is YYNGEE in the germline V gene. The germline V and J ends were trimmed by 2 bases and 0 bases, with 11 bases remaining between them. CDR3 size: 16 residues. The DNA for the CDR3 is TGTGCCAGCAGCGTCTGGCAGTCTGCGAACACCGGGGAGCTGTTTTTT. Translating gives CASSVWQSANTGELFF.

This clonotype has just a few counts. The gene calls are TRBV6-8 and TRBJ2-7; D is tentatively TRBD1 or TRBD2 (5 bases each). This CDR3 region has 17 residues. CDR1 and CDR2 (germline): MNHGY, SAAAGT. The CDR3 bases are TGTGCCAGCAGTTACAAGTCTCGGGACCTCCACCTCTCGACGGTAGTCGTC. The encoded protein is CASSYKSRDLHLSTVVV.

The chain recombines TRBV5-1 with TRBJ2-6, with D unresolved. V lost 5 bases and J lost 1, with 4 bases in between. The germline gives CDR1 SGHRS, CDR2 YFSETQ. This CDR3 is built from 13 residues. The CDR3 protein is CASSASGANVLTF. The CDR3 DNA reads as TGCGCCAGCAGTGCATCTGGGGCCAACGTCCTGACTTTC.

The chain is built from TRBV10-3 and TRBJ1-2, with D unclear. Trimming cost V 3 bases and J 0 bases, with 8 bases left between them. The CDR3 has 14 amino acids. Germline CDR1 and CDR2: ENHRY and SYGVKD. The CDR3 DNA follows: TGTGCCATCAGTGAAAAGTCCCCTAACTATGGCTACACCTTC. Translated: CAISEKSPNYGYTF.

In DNA form, the CDR3 reads TGTGCCAGCAGCCAAGGCACACTAGAGCAGTTCTTC. As protein: CASSQGTLEQFF. The gene calls are TRBV4-2 and TRBJ2-1; D is ambiguous. The CDR3 totals 12 residues. Germline V lookup: CDR1 LGHNA, CDR2 YNFKEQ. V was trimmed by 1 base and J by 10 bases, leaving 8 bases between them.